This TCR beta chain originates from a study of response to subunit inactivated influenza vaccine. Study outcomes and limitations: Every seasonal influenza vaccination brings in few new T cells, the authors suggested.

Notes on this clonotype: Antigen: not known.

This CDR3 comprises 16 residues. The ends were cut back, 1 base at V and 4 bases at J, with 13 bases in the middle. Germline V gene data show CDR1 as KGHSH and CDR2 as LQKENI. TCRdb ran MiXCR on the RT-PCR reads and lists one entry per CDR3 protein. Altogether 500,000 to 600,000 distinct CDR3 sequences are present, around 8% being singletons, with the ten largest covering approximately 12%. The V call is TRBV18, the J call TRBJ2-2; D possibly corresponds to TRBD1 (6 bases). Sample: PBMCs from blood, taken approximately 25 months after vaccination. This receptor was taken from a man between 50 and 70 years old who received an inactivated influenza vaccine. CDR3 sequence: CASSPRGQGRTGELFF. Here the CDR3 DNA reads TGTGCCAGCTCACCACGGGGGCAGGGACGCACCGGGGAGCTGTTTTTT.